This record looks at one TCR beta chain sequence and its context. Deletions cut 2 bases from V and 2 bases from J, with 5 bases between. Germline loops: CDR1 SGHTA, CDR2 FQGTGA. This CDR3 contains 13 residues. This entry belongs to a study of CD8+ T cells in alopecia areata. The sequencing template was cDNA reverse transcribed from extracted RNA. The data were produced by immunoSEQ multiplex PCR, yet TCRdb's version contains in-frame clones alone and is incomplete. The sample yields about 15,000 clones, about 61% seen once. Peripheral blood, together with lesional scalp punch biopsies, was collected from alopecia areata patients.

Source material: skin. The chain joins TRBV7-3 to TRBJ2-3; no clear D. This clonotype was obtained from a human donor with alopecia areata. The CDR3 reads CASSLALTDTQYF. CDR3 bases: TGTGCCAGCAGCTTAGCCCTCACAGATACGCAGTATTTT.